This T cell receptor (beta chain) was documented in a study of T cell responses to AZD1222 COVID-19 vaccine. Study-wide results and caveats: With two AZD1222 doses given, Spike-specific TCR breadth and depth both rose. The study sampled repertoires only after the peak T cell response.

Concerning this clone itself: Its matching antigen is unknown.

TCRdb keeps only in-frame clones here, not all; method: immunoSEQ multiplex PCR. The sample has approximately 90,000 clones, about 90% seen once; the top ten hold approximately 8.3%. The receptor's source is an adult in good health. Here the sequenced sample was peripheral blood, taken on day 0 of AZD1222 vaccination.

The CDR3: CASSLGRGSNQPQHF. CDR3 DNA: TGTGCCAGCAGCTTGGGTAGGGGTAGCAATCAGCCCCAGCATTTT. The chain joins TRBV5-6 to TRBJ1-5, with a tentative D call TRBD1 (5 bases). CDR1 is SGHDT and CDR2 is YYEEEE in the germline V gene. This CDR3 is built from 15 residues. Trimming took off 0 bases at V and 0 bases at J, with 7 bases between the two ends.